The clone carrying this T cell receptor (beta chain) was found a few times. Its antigen is currently unknown. The data originate from a study of cytomegalovirus exposure and HLA in healthy donors. General study findings and limits: Relative to the approximately 700-donor mean, N-insertions were reportedly fewer in an Asian-associated ancestry cluster in a later analysis.

Use of 60 Vbeta and 13 Jbeta primers characterized the PCR. Some clones are missing from TCRdb's copy, which holds only in-frame ones; the method was immunoSEQ multiplex PCR. The sample shows about 150,000 clones, nearly 10% of them seen only once. The sequence was obtained from a man between 45 and 60 years old in good health and CMV-seronegative. The material sequenced was PBMCs.

The CDR3 bases are TGCAGCGTTGAACGTGGAGATGGCTACACCTTC. It encodes CSVERGDGYTF. V usage is TRBV29-1 and J usage is TRBJ1-2, with D uncertain. V was trimmed by 2 bases and J by 6 bases, leaving 7 bases between them. In germline, CDR1 is SQVTM, CDR2 ANQGSEA. The CDR3 extends over 11 amino acids.